Below are 3 T cell receptor beta chains sequenced from a single sample in a study of T cell responses to AZD1222 COVID-19 vaccine. The assay was immunoSEQ multiplex PCR, and TCRdb's table has in-frame clones only and misses some. Among approximately 180,000 clones listed, about nine tenths were seen once. The source was peripheral blood, collected on day 0 of AZD1222 vaccination. The source is an adult in good health.

The rearrangement joins TRBV6-6 to TRBJ1-2, with 7 bases fitting TRBD1. The CDR3 covers 13 residues. Germline loops: CDR1 MNHNY, CDR2 SVGAGI (reference sequence). V dropped 6 bases and J dropped 3; count of bases not matched to a gene: 4. Here the CDR3 DNA reads TGTGCCAGCAGCCCCCAGGGGGACTATGGCTACACCTTC. It translates to CASSPQGDYGYTF.

This clone has just a few counts. The identical CDR3 is also encoded by other nucleotide sequences in the sample. The V gene is TRBV6-6, the J gene TRBJ1-5; TRBD1 aligns across 7 bases. After removal of 2 bases from V and 4 bases from J, the junction contained 5 bases not matched to a gene. This CDR3 spans 15 amino acids. Germline-derived CDR1 and CDR2 are MNHNY and SVGAGI (reference sequence). The CDR3, as DNA: TGTGCCAGCAGTTACGTACAGGGGAGTAATCAGCCCCAGCATTTT. Protein: CASSYVQGSNQPQHF.

The count of this clone is one. The rearrangement uses TRBV6-1 and TRBJ2-7, with TRBD2 identical over 10 bases. V was clipped by 0 bases and J by 3 bases; unmatched bases: 2. Germline values: CDR1 MNHNS, CDR2 SASEGT. The CDR3 is 15 residues long. The CDR3 loop reads CASSEAGTSVYEQYF. The CDR3, as DNA: TGTGCCAGCAGTGAAGCCGGGACTAGCGTCTACGAGCAGTACTTC.